These 22 T cell receptor beta chains came from one sample sequenced in a study of shared clonotypes between healthy human individuals. Assay used: immunoSEQ multiplex PCR; TCRdb lists only in-frame clones, some missing. The sample gives 1,400,000 or so clones, approximately 98.5% of which show up once; roughly 0.36% is in the top ten. Sequenced sample: naive CD4+ T cells sorted from blood. Subset indicated: CD45RA+ positively selected. The receptors here all came from a man in his thirties or forties in good health.

The chain uses TRBV7-7 and TRBJ1-2; TRBD1 aligns across 7 bases. The germline V gene encodes CDR1 SSHAT and CDR2 FNYEAQ (reference sequence). Trimming removed 7 bases from V and 8 bases from J; junction bases left unmatched: 16. The CDR3 spans 15 residues. DNA for the CDR3: TGTGCCAGCATCCACCCTACAAGGGGGCCATTGGGCTACACCTTC. Amino acids: CASIHPTRGPLGYTF.

The rearrangement links TRBV14 to TRBJ2-1; 9 bases line up with TRBD1. The CDR3 length is 16 residues. After removal of 5 bases from V and 8 bases from J, the junction contained 13 bases not matched to a gene. CDR1 and CDR2 (germline): SGHDN, FVKESK. The CDR3 loop reads CASSIMPGQGIHEQFF. The CDR3 DNA reads TGTGCCAGCAGCATTATGCCCGGACAGGGGATCCATGAGCAGTTCTTC. Looking up the rest from reference TRBV14 and TRBJ2-1 gives the full variable domain: EAGVTQFPSHSVIEKGQTVTLRCDPISGHDNLYWYRRVMGKEIKFLLHFVKESKQDESGMPNNRFLAERTGGTYSTLKVQPAELEDSGVYFCASSIMPGQGIHEQFFGPGTRLTVL.

V gene TRBV21-1 combines with J gene TRBJ2-7. TRBV21-1 is noted as a pseudogene. This CDR3 has 13 residues. The CDR3 reads CASSIPGPYEQYF. CDR3 nucleotide sequence: TGTGCCAGCAGCATTCCGGGACCCTACGAGCAGTACTTC.

The chain joins TRBV5-1 to TRBJ2-3; D perhaps matches TRBD1 (6 bases). Germline CDR1 reads SGHRS; CDR2 reads YFSETQ. V was cut by 6 bases and J by 3 bases, with 14 bases left in between. The CDR3 contains 14 residues. In DNA form, the CDR3 reads TGCGCCAGCACCAAAGACAGGACAACAGATACGCAGTATTTT. Its protein product is CASTKDRTTDTQYF.

About this clone itself: The same CDR3 can be traced to other DNA sequences in this sample. CDR3 DNA sequence: TGTGCCACCAGCAGAGAATTCTCCTACGAGCAGTACTTC. It yields the protein CATSREFSYEQYF. The chain combines TRBV15 with TRBJ2-7; D unresolved. There are 13 residues in the CDR3. V lost 0 bases and J lost 0, with 3 bases in between. Germline CDR1 reads LNHNV; CDR2 reads YYDKDF (reference sequence).

Concerning this clone: This same CDR3 is encoded by further DNA sequences in the sample. This sequence joins TRBV5-4 and TRBJ2-1, with 13 bases lining up with TRBD2. The J segment lost 6 bases and the V segment lost 0 bases, leaving 0 bases of the junction unmatched. The CDR3 contains 15 residues. Germline V gene lookup returns CDR1 SGHNT and CDR2 YYREEE (reference sequence). CDR3 in DNA: TGTGCCAGCAGCTTGGGACTAGCGGGAGGCAATGAGCAGTTCTTC. Residues: CASSLGLAGGNEQFF.

The CDR3 DNA reads as TGCGCCAGCAGTGAACTAGCGGGAGTTGTGGAGCAGTTCTTC. Translating gives CASSELAGVVEQFF. The chain has TRBV10-1 and TRBJ2-1; TRBD2 matches 11 bases. The germline CDR1 and CDR2 sequences are WNHNN and SYGVQD (reference sequence). V trimming: 3 bases; J trimming: 10 bases; junction bases outside the gene matches: 5. There are 14 residues in the CDR3.

This clone has just one count. The V call is TRBV7-2, the J call TRBJ2-5, with D possibly TRBD2 on 6 matching bases. Trimming stripped 5 bases from V and 1 base from J, with 11 bases between. Germline V gene data show CDR1 as SGHTA and CDR2 as FQGNSA. This CDR3 is 14 amino acids long. The CDR3: CASSRSGLQETQYF. CDR3 nucleotides: TGTGCCAGCAGCAGAAGCGGGCTCCAAGAGACCCAGTACTTC. Full variable domain (remainder filled in from reference TRBV7-2 and TRBJ2-5): GAGVSQSPSNKVTEKGKDVELRCDPISGHTALYWYRQSLGQGLEFLIYFQGNSAPDKSGLPSDRFSAERTGGSVSTLTIQRTQQEDSAVYLCASSRSGLQETQYFGPGTRLLVL.

The chain combines TRBV5-1 with TRBJ1-1; 8 bases agree with TRBD1. The CDR3 sequence is 15 residues long. Germline V gene data show CDR1 as SGHRS and CDR2 as YFSETQ. Trimming at V came to 3 bases and at J to 3 bases, leaving 7 bases not matched to a gene. The CDR3 coding sequence is TGCGCCAGCAGCTATCTGACAGGGGAGGACACTGAAGCTTTCTTT. This gives the protein CASSYLTGEDTEAFF. The whole variable domain, filled in from reference TRBV5-1 and TRBJ1-1, reads KAGVTQTPRYLIKTRGQQVTLSCSPISGHRSVSWYQQTPGQGLQFLFEYFSETQRNKGNFPGRFSGRQFSNSRSEMNVSTLELGDSALYLCASSYLTGEDTEAFFGQGTRLTVV.

This chain links TRBV7-2 with TRBJ2-2; possible D gene TRBD2, 5 bases. The CDR3 consists of 15 residues. V lost 4 bases, J lost 7 bases, and 16 bases lay in between. Germline V gene sequence: CDR1 SGHTA, CDR2 FQGNSA. The CDR3 here is CASSSRESWIGELFF. The CDR3 DNA reads TGTGCCAGCAGCTCGAGGGAATCGTGGATCGGGGAGCTGTTTTTT. The full variable domain, completed using reference TRBV7-2 and TRBJ2-2, is GAGVSQSPSNKVTEKGKDVELRCDPISGHTALYWYRQSLGQGLEFLIYFQGNSAPDKSGLPSDRFSAERTGGSVSTLTIQRTQQEDSAVYLCASSSRESWIGELFFGEGSRLTVL.

This clone was recorded once. The J gene is TRBJ2-5, the V gene TRBV4-3, with a possible D match to TRBD1 (6 bases). V was cut by 0 bases and J by 1 base, with 6 bases left in between. The CDR3 is 14 residues long. Germline CDR1 is LGHNA and CDR2 is YSLEER. DNA for the CDR3: TGCGCCAGCAGCCAAGACAGGGGCCAAGAGACCCAGTACTTC. Encoded protein: CASSQDRGQETQYF.

The chain couples TRBV7-6 to TRBJ1-2; D is ambiguous. Germline V gene lookup returns CDR1 SGHVS and CDR2 FNYEAQ. This CDR3 is built from 14 residues. Trimming took off 5 bases at V and 1 base at J, with 11 bases between the two ends. The CDR3 protein is CASSRAGVNYGYTF. The CDR3 DNA sequence: TGTGCCAGCAGCCGGGCGGGAGTTAACTATGGCTACACCTTC.

The chain uses TRBV28 and TRBJ1-5, with D possibly TRBD1 on 5 matching bases. CDR1 is MDHEN, CDR2 SYDVKM, per germline. Trimming pared 6 bases from V and 2 bases from J, leaving 8 bases between. The CDR3 runs to 13 residues. The CDR3: CASSDRRNQPQHF. CDR3 nucleotide sequence: TGTGCCAGCAGCGACAGACGCAATCAGCCCCAGCATTTT.

This chain links TRBV27 with TRBJ1-2; TRBD1 matches 11 bases. The CDR3 runs to 18 residues. With V trimmed by 6 bases and J by 6 bases, 18 bases remained unmatched. Germline values: CDR1 MNHEY, CDR2 SMNVEV (reference sequence). The DNA of the CDR3 is TGTGCCAGCAGGGCCCTTACCGGGACAGGGGGTGGCTCGAATGGCTACACCTTC. It encodes CASRALTGTGGGSNGYTF.

This chain links TRBV4-2 with TRBJ2-7; 9 nucleotides line up with TRBD1. The CDR3 sequence is 18 residues long. Germline V gene data show CDR1 as LGHNA and CDR2 as YNFKEQ. With V trimmed by 2 bases and J by 5 bases, 16 bases remained unmatched. The CDR3 sequence is CASSQFSRFGTGTHEQYF. CDR3 nucleotide sequence: TGTGCCAGCAGCCAATTTAGTAGGTTTGGGACAGGGACCCACGAGCAGTACTTC.

V gene TRBV7-2 combines with J gene TRBJ2-3, with D possibly matching TRBD1 (5 bases). CDR1 and CDR2 from the germline V gene are SGHTA and FQGNSA. The V gene lost 5 bases and the J gene lost 6 bases, with 18 bases spanning the gap. The CDR3 consists of 15 residues. CDR3 nucleotide sequence: TGTGCCAGCAGCCTCGACAGTCTAAGGTTGGATACGCAGTATTTT. Protein: CASSLDSLRLDTQYF.

The chain joins TRBV28 to TRBJ2-7; 8 nucleotides align to TRBD1. In germline, CDR1 is MDHEN, CDR2 SYDVKM. CDR3 size: 13 residues. V gave up 9 bases and J gave up 6 bases; unmatched junction bases: 10. CDR3 sequence (DNA): TGTGCCAGTCTTAACTCGGACAGGGCCGAGCAGTACTTC. Its translation: CASLNSDRAEQYF.

The chain combines TRBV2 with TRBJ1-1; D might be TRBD1 (6 bases). Trimming removed 2 bases at V and 4 bases at J, with 11 bases between. Germline CDR1 is SNHLY and CDR2 is FYNNEI. The CDR3 is made up of 14 amino acids. The CDR3 loop reads CASSEQTGSTEAFF. The CDR3 nucleotides read TGTGCCAGCAGTGAACAAACAGGGAGCACTGAAGCTTTCTTT.

The CDR3: CASSLGGSTGTDTQYF. DNA of the CDR3: TGTGCCAGCAGCTTAGGCGGGAGTACAGGCACAGATACGCAGTATTTT. The chain links TRBV7-3 to TRBJ2-3, with 7 bases lining up with TRBD2. The germline V gene encodes CDR1 SGHTA and CDR2 FQGTGA. This CDR3 is 16 amino acids long. The junction had 6 bases not matched to a gene; V was cut back by 2 bases and J by 1 base.

The chain joins TRBV20-1 to TRBJ2-1, with no clear D. This CDR3 has 11 amino acids. V gave up 3 bases and J gave up 9 bases, with 9 bases separating them. CDR1 is DFQATT and CDR2 is SNEGSKA in the germline V gene (reference sequence). For the CDR3, the DNA is TGCAGTGCTAGCAGCTTCCGTGAGCAGTTCTTC. This sequence encodes CSASSFREQFF.

The genes are TRBV9 and TRBJ2-1; TRBD1 agrees at 8 bases. The J segment lost 7 bases and the V segment lost 0 bases, leaving 9 bases of the junction unmatched. CDR1 is SGDLS, CDR2 YYNGEE, per germline. The CDR3 is 16 residues long. This CDR3 reads CASSVGWQGALNEQFF. The DNA for the CDR3 is TGTGCCAGCAGCGTAGGGTGGCAGGGGGCGCTGAATGAGCAGTTCTTC.

J is TRBJ1-1 and V is TRBV5-1; possible D gene TRBD1, 5 bases. Germline values: CDR1 SGHRS, CDR2 YFSETQ. This CDR3 has 12 residues. Between the trimmed V and J ends, which lost 6 bases and 3 bases, there was a span of 9 bases. The CDR3 loop reads CASNGDYTEAFF. The CDR3 DNA sequence: TGCGCCAGCAATGGGGACTACACTGAAGCTTTCTTT.